Listed here are 17 T cell receptor beta chains from one sample, sequenced in a study of T cells in localized non-small cell lung cancer. TCRdb's table, derived via immunoSEQ multiplex PCR, lists solely in-frame clones and lacks some. Among roughly 34,000 clones listed, around 90% were seen once. Sequencing was performed on peripheral blood mononuclear cells, taken before any cancer treatment. These receptors were obtained from a man between 40 and 69 years old with stage III lung adenocarcinoma.

The gene calls are TRBV6-6 and TRBJ1-6; 7 bases are shared with TRBD1. This CDR3 region has 14 residues. V lost 5 bases, J lost 7 bases, and 5 bases stayed unmatched. The V gene's germline CDR1 is MNHNY and CDR2 SVGAGI (reference sequence). DNA for the CDR3: TGTGCCAGCAGTCGACAGGGACTGAATTCACCCCTCCACTTT. Residues: CASSRQGLNSPLHF.

The gene calls are TRBV7-2 and TRBJ2-7, with 10 positions matching TRBD2. Germline V gives CDR1 SGHTA, CDR2 FQGNSA. V was clipped by 6 bases and J by 5 bases; unmatched bases: 10. The CDR3 runs 15 residues. The CDR3 reads CASSTVAGGSNEQYF. The CDR3 DNA reads as TGTGCCAGCAGTACGGTAGCGGGGGGTTCTAACGAGCAGTACTTC.

The rearrangement links TRBV15 to TRBJ2-4; 7 bases line up with TRBD1. This CDR3 contains 15 residues. Germline values: CDR1 LNHNV, CDR2 YYDKDF (reference sequence). The trim removed 0 bases at V and 10 bases at J, leaving 9 bases unmatched. The CDR3 nucleotides read TGTGCCACCAGCAGAGATCGCGAGACAGGGAATATTCAGTACTTC. Its protein is CATSRDRETGNIQYF.

This clone has just one count. The chain links TRBV19 to TRBJ1-2, with TRBD1 as a possible D gene (6 bases). The germline CDR1 and CDR2 sequences are LNHDA and SQIVND (reference sequence). The ends were cut back, 5 bases at V and 0 bases at J, with 19 bases in the middle. The CDR3 has 17 amino acids. The CDR3 nucleotides are TGTGCCAGTAGTTCTGGACAGAATACTCTAGCTAACTATGGCTACACCTTC. Its protein product is CASSSGQNTLANYGYTF.

The chain recombines TRBV2 with TRBJ2-7, with D uncertain. Trimming stripped 9 bases from V and 0 bases from J, with 15 bases between. In germline, CDR1 is SNHLY, CDR2 FYNNEI. The CDR3 is 14 residues long. The CDR3 here is CASKASSTSYEQYF. For the CDR3, the DNA is TGTGCCAGTAAGGCCTCCTCCACCTCCTACGAGCAGTACTTC.

The CDR3 sequence is CASSWDRTLGTQYF. DNA of the CDR3: TGTGCCAGTAGCTGGGATCGTACTCTGGGTACGCAGTATTTT. The chain combines TRBV19 with TRBJ2-3; D unclear. There are 14 residues in the CDR3. The V gene lost 6 bases and the J gene lost 8 bases, with 18 bases spanning the gap. Per the germline V gene, CDR1 is LNHDA and CDR2 is SQIVND (reference sequence).

For this clone: Other nucleotide sequences from this sample produce the same CDR3. V usage is TRBV7-8 and J usage is TRBJ2-1, with 9 bases lining up with TRBD1. Germline assignment: CDR1 SGHVS and CDR2 FQNEAQ. There are 16 residues in the CDR3. The V segment lost 1 base and the J segment 7 bases; nucleotides outside the gene matches: 8. In nucleotides, the CDR3 is TGTGCCAGCAGCTTAGAGATTACAGGGGGCGAGAATGAGCAGTTCTTC. It encodes CASSLEITGGENEQFF.

The chain couples TRBV7-6 to TRBJ2-3; 9 nucleotides line up with TRBD2. Germline V CDR1 and CDR2: SGHVS, FNYEAQ. The V segment lost 1 base and the J segment 7 bases; nucleotides outside the gene matches: 6. This CDR3 has 15 amino acids. CDR3 DNA: TGTGCCAGCAGCTTAGAAGGCGGGGGGGCGAATACGCAGTATTTT. It yields the protein CASSLEGGGANTQYF.

This chain uses TRBV11-2 with TRBJ2-5; no clear D gene. Trimming stripped 5 bases from V and 1 base from J, with 5 bases between. Germline assignment: CDR1 SGHAT and CDR2 FQNNGV. The CDR3 length is 12 residues. The CDR3 nucleotides are TGTGCCAGCAGCCCCTCCCAAGAGACCCAGTACTTC. Translating gives CASSPSQETQYF.

The V call is TRBV7-9, the J call TRBJ2-2, with D perhaps TRBD2 (6 bases). Germline CDR1 SEHNR, CDR2 FQNEAQ (reference sequence). Trimming removed 2 bases at V and 2 bases at J, with 9 bases between. The CDR3 is made up of 15 amino acids. The CDR3 nucleotides are TGTGCCAGCAGCTTAAAGGGACTTAACACCGGGGAGCTGTTTTTT. Translating it yields CASSLKGLNTGELFF.

The J gene is TRBJ2-1, the V gene TRBV18, with TRBD1 matching over 9 bases. Germline CDR1 is KGHSH and CDR2 is LQKENI. This CDR3 has 16 amino acids. V trimming: 3 bases; J trimming: 7 bases; junction bases outside the gene matches: 10. The CDR3 loop is CASSPGGQGASNEQFF. The CDR3 DNA is TGTGCCAGCTCACCGGGGGGACAGGGTGCATCGAATGAGCAGTTCTTC.

The chain joins TRBV11-3 to TRBJ1-1; 7 bases are a match to TRBD1. This CDR3 has 14 residues. Germline V lookup: CDR1 SGHNT, CDR2 YENEEA. Trimming removed 5 bases from V and 4 bases from J; junction bases left unmatched: 7. The CDR3 sequence: CASSLRGLFTEAFF. The CDR3 bases are TGTGCCAGCAGCCTTAGGGGGCTATTCACTGAAGCTTTCTTT. The full variable domain, in which reference TRBV11-3 and TRBJ1-1 provide the parts outside the CDR3, is EAGVVQSPRYKIIEKKQPVAFWCNPISGHNTLYWYLQNLGQGPELLIRYENEEAVDDSQLPKDRFSAERLKGVDSTLKIQPAELGDSAVYLCASSLRGLFTEAFFGQGTRLTVV.

This clone was recorded only once. The rearrangement uses TRBV29-1 and TRBJ1-6, with a weak D call TRBD1 (5 bases). Per germline, CDR1 SQVTM and CDR2 ANQGSEA. This CDR3 spans 13 amino acids. V was cut by 4 bases and J by 8 bases, with 12 bases left in between. The CDR3 region is CSVGQGRDSPLHF. As DNA, the CDR3 is TGCAGCGTTGGGCAGGGCAGGGATTCACCCCTCCACTTT.

This clone has just one count. The same CDR3 also results from other DNA sequences found in this sample. V and J are TRBV2 and TRBJ2-2; D might be TRBD1 (6 bases). CDR3 length: 13 residues. Germline CDR1 is SNHLY and CDR2 is FYNNEI. The V end lost 8 bases, the J end lost 0 bases, and 7 bases lay between the germline ends. The CDR3 DNA is TGTGCCAGCGGACAGACGAACACCGGGGAGCTGTTTTTT. The encoded protein is CASGQTNTGELFF.

In this sample, this clone turned up once. The chain recombines TRBV18 with TRBJ2-7, with D perhaps matching TRBD2 (6 bases). Trimming removed 4 bases from V and 1 base from J, with 8 bases in between. The CDR3 loop spans 13 amino acids. In germline, CDR1 is KGHSH, CDR2 LQKENI. The chain's CDR3 is CASSRLESYEQYF. In DNA, the CDR3 is TGTGCCAGCTCACGACTAGAGTCCTACGAGCAGTACTTC.

The gene calls are TRBV7-8 and TRBJ1-6; 8 bases match TRBD1. The CDR3 is 16 amino acids. Germline-derived CDR1 and CDR2 are SGHVS and FQNEAQ. J lost 6 bases, V lost 4 bases, and 8 bases had no gene match. The CDR3 DNA follows: TGTGCCAGCAGCTCAAAGGACAGGGTGGGTAATTCACCCCTCCACTTT. Amino acids: CASSSKDRVGNSPLHF.

The rearrangement links TRBV18 to TRBJ2-7; D unresolved. Germline CDR1 KGHSH, CDR2 LQKENI. The V gene lost 3 bases and the J gene lost 2 bases, with 5 bases spanning the gap. The CDR3 covers 12 residues. CDR3 loop: CASSPGTYEQYF. DNA of the CDR3: TGTGCCAGCTCACCTGGGACCTACGAGCAGTACTTC.